A selection of T cell receptor beta chains follows, all from one sample in a study of blood T cells in healthy people across ages. MiXCR, run by TCRdb on the 5' RACE reads, gives a single entry per CDR3 protein. The sample holds approximately 880,000 distinct CDR3 sequences, 40% to 60% seen once. The specimen was blood. All receptors derive from a man aged 25 to 40 in good health. Both conserved end residues are part of each CDR3. The D gene is left open where the match is weak. The size entry is marked missing in some rows and otherwise reads once, few, many or a size class.

V,length,size,J,D,CDR3,DNA
TRBV7-9,16,NA,TRBJ2-7,TRBD2,CASSGIAGGPSYEQYF,TGTGCCAGCAGCGGCATAGCGGGGGGGCCCTCCTACGAGCAGTACTTC
TRBV4-1,17,once,TRBJ2-6,NA,CASSQEPPTTGANVLTF,TGCGCCAGCAGCCAAGAGCCCCCGACAACTGGGGCCAACGTCCTGACTTTC
TRBV6-5,14,few,TRBJ2-7,NA,CASSYRESSYEQYF,TGTGCCAGCAGTTACCGGGAGAGCTCCTACGAGCAGTACTTC
TRBV27,15,NA,TRBJ1-2,TRBD1,CASSSEIRTGASYTF,TGTGCCAGCAGTTCGGAGATACGGACAGGGGCGAGCTACACCTTC
TRBV7-2,14,few,TRBJ2-3,NA,CASSSDPSTDTQYF,TGTGCCAGCAGCTCGGACCCTAGCACAGATACGCAGTATTTT
TRBV28,16,few,TRBJ2-7,TRBD1,CASTSTGWTGGYEQYF,TGTGCCAGCACTTCGACAGGATGGACAGGGGGCTACGAGCAGTACTTC
TRBV4-1,12,NA,TRBJ1-2,NA,CASSQTDGGYTF,TGCGCCAGCAGCCAAACGGACGGGGGCTACACCTTC
TRBV7-7,15,few,TRBJ1-4,NA,CASSFGTASNEKLFF,TGTGCTAGCAGCTTCGGGACGGCTTCTAATGAAAAACTGTTTTTT
TRBV3-1,13,NA,TRBJ2-4,TRBD1,CASSETGQGKVYF,TGTGCCAGCAGCGAGACGGGACAGGGGAAGGTGTACTTC
TRBV18,18,NA,TRBJ2-3,TRBD2,CASSPGLAGGTSTDTQYF,TGTGCCAGCTCACCGGGACTAGCGGGAGGAACTAGCACAGATACGCAGTATTTT
TRBV29-1,14,few,TRBJ1-1,NA,CSVEDISGGAEAFF,TGCAGCGTTGAAGATATCTCCGGAGGGGCTGAAGCTTTCTTT
TRBV4-3,15,few,TRBJ2-3,NA,CASSQDRQGGDTQYF,TGCGCCAGCAGCCAAGATAGGCAGGGTGGAGATACGCAGTATTTT
TRBV30,14,few,TRBJ1-6,TRBD1,CAWSAGQENSPLHF,TGTGCCTGGAGCGCGGGACAGGAGAATTCACCCCTCCACTTT
TRBV28,14,NA,TRBJ1-4,NA,CATIRGADDEKLFF,TGTGCCACTATCCGGGGGGCAGATGATGAAAAACTGTTTTTT
TRBV20-1,12,NA,TRBJ2-1,NA,CSAKRAPHEQFF,TGCAGTGCTAAACGGGCCCCCCATGAGCAGTTCTTC
TRBV5-5,16,NA,TRBJ2-5,NA,CASSLDFRQAQETQYF,TGTGCCAGCAGCTTGGATTTCAGGCAGGCACAAGAGACCCAGTACTTC
TRBV5-1,16,NA,TRBJ2-2,TRBD1,CASSPDRGWNTGELFF,TGCGCCAGCAGCCCTGACAGGGGGTGGAACACCGGGGAGCTGTTTTTT
TRBV29-1,14,few,TRBJ2-1,NA,CSVVQGPVKGEQFF,TGCAGCGTTGTCCAAGGGCCAGTGAAAGGTGAGCAGTTCTTC
TRBV4-1,15,many,TRBJ2-1,TRBD1,CASSQGGQGYNEQFF,TGCGCCAGCAGCCAAGGAGGACAGGGGTACAATGAGCAGTTCTTC
TRBV11-3,15,NA,TRBJ2-1,TRBD2,CASSRTSGGGYEQFF,TGTGCCAGCAGCCGGACTAGCGGGGGGGGGTATGAGCAGTTCTTC
TRBV5-4,16,NA,TRBJ1-1,TRBD1,CASSLAGQGRSGEAFF,TGTGCCAGCAGCTTGGCTGGACAGGGCAGAAGTGGCGAAGCTTTCTTT
TRBV2,15,NA,TRBJ2-2,NA,CASNSDRAGTGELFF,TGTGCCAGCAATTCAGACAGGGCGGGAACCGGGGAGCTGTTTTTT
TRBV6-1,14,NA,TRBJ1-4,TRBD1,CASILTGAEEKLFF,TGTGCCAGCATCCTGACAGGGGCAGAAGAAAAACTGTTTTTT
TRBV6-6,17,NA,TRBJ1-4,TRBD1,CASWPTGGSGRAEKLFF,TGTGCCAGCTGGCCGACAGGGGGCTCTGGCCGGGCTGAAAAACTGTTTTTT
TRBV29-1,11,NA,TRBJ1-1,NA,CSVEGVVEAFF,TGCAGCGTTGAGGGGGTTGTTGAAGCTTTCTTT
TRBV7-2,14,few,TRBJ2-3,NA,CASLTGPGTDTQYF,TGTGCCAGCCTTACAGGCCCCGGCACAGATACGCAGTATTTT
TRBV6-6,14,NA,TRBJ1-3,NA,CAGSPGSSGNTIYF,TGTGCCGGCAGCCCAGGGAGCTCTGGAAACACCATATATTTT
TRBV4-1,15,NA,TRBJ2-1,NA,CASSQDREAYNEQFF,TGCGCCAGCAGCCAAGACAGGGAAGCCTACAATGAGCAGTTCTTC
TRBV5-1,15,NA,TRBJ2-3,TRBD1,CASGAGTGGTDTQYF,TGCGCCAGCGGCGCAGGGACAGGGGGCACAGATACGCAGTATTTT
TRBV4-1,12,few,TRBJ2-1,NA,CASSQAGNEQFF,TGCGCCAGCAGCCAAGCAGGTAATGAGCAGTTCTTC
TRBV7-2,16,NA,TRBJ2-3,TRBD2,CASSQGTSGYADTQYF,TGTGCCAGCAGCCAAGGGACTAGCGGATACGCAGATACGCAGTATTTT
TRBV12-3/TRBV12-4,15,NA,TRBJ2-3,TRBD1,CASSFSRGSTDTQYF,TGTGCCAGCAGTTTCAGCAGGGGGAGCACAGATACGCAGTATTTT
TRBV2,15,NA,TRBJ2-1,TRBD2,CASIAGTSGGNEQFF,TGTGCCAGCATTGCCGGGACGAGCGGGGGTAATGAGCAGTTCTTC
TRBV9,15,NA,TRBJ2-7,NA,CASSVTGTVTYEQYF,TGTGCCAGCAGCGTCACCGGGACGGTGACCTACGAGCAGTACTTC
TRBV6-5,15,NA,TRBJ1-1,TRBD1,CASREQGSEWSEAFF,TGTGCCAGCAGAGAACAGGGGAGTGAGTGGTCTGAAGCTTTCTTT
TRBV28,15,NA,TRBJ1-2,NA,CASSLGSGFNYGYTF,TGTGCCAGCAGCTTGGGCTCGGGTTTCAACTATGGCTACACCTTC
TRBV9,14,NA,TRBJ2-1,NA,CASSVDWGDNEQFF,TGTGCCAGCAGCGTAGACTGGGGTGACAATGAGCAGTTCTTC
TRBV4-2,21,NA,TRBJ2-7,TRBD1,CASSQNGFRGQGPKRGYEQYF,TGTGCCAGCAGCCAAAACGGATTTCGGGGACAGGGGCCGAAAAGAGGGTACGAGCAGTACTTC
TRBV7-2,16,many,TRBJ1-5,NA,CASSLAGTAHNQPQHF,TGTGCCAGCAGCTTAGCGGGGACTGCGCACAATCAGCCCCAGCATTTT
TRBV29-1,14,NA,TRBJ2-3,TRBD2,CSDRTSPFSDTQYF,TGCAGCGACCGGACTAGCCCTTTTTCAGATACGCAGTATTTT
TRBV5-1,16,NA,TRBJ1-5,TRBD1,CASSLGDRGGPQPQHF,TGCGCCAGCAGCTTGGGGGACAGAGGTGGGCCCCAGCCCCAGCATTTT
TRBV9,15,NA,TRBJ1-1,NA,CASSVGGGHYTEAFF,TGTGCCAGCAGCGTAGGGGGGGGGCATTACACTGAAGCTTTCTTT
TRBV27,13,few,TRBJ2-7,NA,CASSFTGLYEQYF,TGTGCCAGCAGTTTCACAGGACTCTACGAGCAGTACTTC
TRBV6-2/TRBV6-3,16,once,TRBJ2-7,TRBD1,CASSYLPGTGADEQYF,TGTGCCAGCAGTTACTTGCCCGGGACAGGGGCAGACGAGCAGTACTTC
TRBV10-3,16,NA,TRBJ2-3,TRBD2,CAISGLAELNTDTQYF,TGTGCCATCAGTGGACTAGCGGAGCTTAACACAGATACGCAGTATTTT
TRBV7-9,12,NA,TRBJ2-1,NA,CASSSLSYGQFF,TGTGCCAGCAGCTCCCTCTCCTACGGGCAGTTCTTC
TRBV4-1,13,once,TRBJ2-5,NA,CASSQDFGSEQYF,TGCGCCAGCAGCCAAGATTTTGGGAGTGAGCAGTACTTC
TRBV15,15,once,TRBJ1-1,NA,CATSRVTGLNTEAFF,TGTGCCACCAGCAGAGTAACAGGTTTGAACACTGAAGCTTTCTTT
TRBV27,15,few,TRBJ2-1,TRBD2,CASTGGGGSYNEQFF,TGTGCCAGCACGGGCGGGGGAGGATCCTACAATGAGCAGTTCTTC
TRBV20-1,15,many,TRBJ2-7,NA,CSARDKTQGPYEQYF,TGCAGTGCTAGAGATAAAACTCAGGGACCCTACGAGCAGTACTTC
TRBV4-3,19,few,TRBJ2-1,TRBD2,CASSQEVIFAASGGYEQFF,TGCGCCAGCAGCCAAGAGGTGATATTCGCGGCTAGCGGGGGCTATGAGCAGTTCTTC